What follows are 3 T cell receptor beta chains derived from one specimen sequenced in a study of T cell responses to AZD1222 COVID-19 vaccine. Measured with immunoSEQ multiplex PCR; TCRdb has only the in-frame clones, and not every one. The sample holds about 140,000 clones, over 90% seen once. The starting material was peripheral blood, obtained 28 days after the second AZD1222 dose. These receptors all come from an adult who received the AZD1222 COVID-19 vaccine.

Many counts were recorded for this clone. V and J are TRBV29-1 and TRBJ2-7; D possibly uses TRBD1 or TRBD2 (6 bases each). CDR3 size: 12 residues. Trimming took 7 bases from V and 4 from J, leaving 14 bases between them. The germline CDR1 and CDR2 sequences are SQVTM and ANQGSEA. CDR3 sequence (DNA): TGCAGCGGGGGGGCACAGGCATACGAGCAGTACTTC. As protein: CSGGAQAYEQYF.

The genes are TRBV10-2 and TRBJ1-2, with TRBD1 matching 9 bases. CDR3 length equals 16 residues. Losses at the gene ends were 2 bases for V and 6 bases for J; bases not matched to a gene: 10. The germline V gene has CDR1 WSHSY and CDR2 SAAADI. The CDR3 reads CASSETAGTGKNGYTF. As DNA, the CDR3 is TGCGCCAGCAGTGAGACTGCCGGGACAGGGAAAAATGGCTACACCTTC.

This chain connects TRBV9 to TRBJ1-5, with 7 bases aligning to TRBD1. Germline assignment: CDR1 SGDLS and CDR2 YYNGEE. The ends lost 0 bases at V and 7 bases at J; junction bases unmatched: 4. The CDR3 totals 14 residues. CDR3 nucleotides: TGTGCCAGCAGCGTAGGACAGGGTGCCCAGCCCCAGCATTTT. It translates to CASSVGQGAQPQHF.